This TCR beta chain was observed in a study of T cell responses to AZD1222 COVID-19 vaccine. Study findings and constraints: Sampled repertoires all dated from after the peak T cell response. Most donors were white British, females outnumbered males, and clonal diversity was possibly underestimated.

The CDR3 is 15 amino acids. CDR1 MGHRA and CDR2 YSYEKL come from the germline V gene. V lost 1 base, J lost 6 bases, and 15 bases lay in between. The repertoire was sequenced with immunoSEQ multiplex PCR; TCRdb's copy has only in-frame clones and lacks some. The sample yields about 150,000 clones, roughly nine tenths seen once. This clone has just a few counts. The antigen is unknown. The sequencing used peripheral blood, collected 28 days after the second AZD1222 dose. The chain recombines TRBV4-1 with TRBJ1-2; no reliable D call. The TCR sequence derives from an adult who received the AZD1222 COVID-19 vaccine. In DNA form, the CDR3 reads TGCGCCAGCAGCCAAGGGCAGCCTTCACCTCATGGCTACACCTTC. Amino acid sequence: CASSQGQPSPHGYTF.